Below are 5 T cell receptor beta chains sequenced from a single sample in a study of T cells after yellow fever vaccination. A single record per CDR3 protein comes from TCRdb applying MiXCR to the 5' RACE reads. The data hold 300,000 to 350,000 distinct CDR3 sequences, with around 4.3% observed a single time. The sample here was PBMCs, taken 15 days after the yellow fever booster vaccination. Source of these receptors: a man aged 18-30 years who received the YFV17D yellow fever vaccine.

This clonotype was detected many times. The chain recombines TRBV6-5 with TRBJ2-1; D is unresolved. This CDR3 has 11 residues. With 5 bases removed from V and 9 bases from J, the gap between germline ends came to 8 bases. Looked up from germline, CDR1 is MNHEY and CDR2 is SVGAGI. This chain's CDR3 is CASSNYAEQFF. In DNA, the CDR3 is TGTGCCAGCAGTAACTATGCTGAGCAGTTCTTC.

This clonotype was seen a handful of times. This rearrangement joins TRBV7-2 to TRBJ2-5; D not resolved. The germline V gene encodes CDR1 SGHTA and CDR2 FQGNSA. The V gene lost 4 bases and the J gene lost 5 bases, with 8 bases spanning the gap. The CDR3 extends over 12 amino acids. The CDR3 sequence is CASSSTRETQYF. DNA of the CDR3: TGTGCCAGCAGCTCAACGAGGGAGACCCAGTACTTC.

The CDR3 loop is CASSPTTRDTEAFF. The CDR3, as DNA: TGTGCCAGCTCACCTACGACCAGGGACACTGAAGCTTTCTTT. The chain couples TRBV18 to TRBJ1-1; weak D call: TRBD1 (5 bases). CDR1 is KGHSH and CDR2 is LQKENI in the germline V gene. V shed 3 bases and J shed 3 bases, with 11 bases lying between them. The CDR3 contains 14 residues.

This clonotype has at least ten counts. The rearrangement joins TRBV6-1 to TRBJ1-1; no definite D call. Deletions cut 4 bases from V and 5 bases from J, with 14 bases between. Germline V lookup: CDR1 MNHNS, CDR2 SASEGT. This CDR3 has 14 amino acids. The CDR3 nucleotides are TGTGCCAGCAGTGGTGGCGGCGGTTGGACTGAAGCTTTCTTT. Its translation: CASSGGGGWTEAFF.

This clonotype was recorded at least ten times. CDR3 bases: TGCGCCAGCAGCCAAGAAATCGGGGTGGGTCAGCCCCAGCATTTT. It yields the protein CASSQEIGVGQPQHF. The chain links TRBV4-3 to TRBJ1-5; no firm D call. Germline V lookup: CDR1 LGHNA, CDR2 YSLEER. The V end was cut by 0 bases, the J end by 6 bases, with 12 bases between. CDR3 length: 15 amino acids.